The clone carrying this T cell receptor (beta chain) was detected only a few times. As yet, its antigen is unknown. This entry comes from a study of T cell repertoires in cytomegalovirus infection. The wider study: Researchers turned to recently identified HLA-C-restricted CMV epitopes as well as well-studied HLA-B-restricted ones. Public TCR beta signature analysis indicated the presence of both CMV infection and matching HLA type.

CDR3 length equals 14 residues. The ends were cut back, 2 bases at V and 0 bases at J, with 7 bases in the middle. Germline V CDR1 and CDR2: SGHVS, FQNEAQ. General study points: Predominance within the ex vivo response was attributable to HLA-C-restricted CMV-specific TCR beta clonotypes. CMV carriers with the relevant HLA were identified by cumulative public TCR beta family frequency.

Via MiXCR, TCRdb re-called the reads, giving one row per CDR3 protein. The table includes about 500,000 distinct CDR3 sequences, roughly a third detected once. The J gene is TRBJ2-5, the V gene TRBV7-8; D is unresolved. The source material was cultured PBMCs, sampled from culture after CMV antigen stimulation. The TCR comes from a human donor in good health (CMV status not recorded). Some clones in this sample may be carry-over from other donors' samples. The CDR3 loop is CASSLLYYQETQYF. The CDR3 nucleotides are TGTGCCAGCAGCTTATTATACTACCAAGAGACCCAGTACTTC.